Listed here are 32 T cell receptor beta chains from one sample, sequenced in a study of vaccination and CD4 T cells after COVID-19. Regarding treatment: roughly 11-day PBMC culture with coronavirus spike peptide pools or control peptides (ViraFEST assay). At the Johns Hopkins FTIC core, DNA taken from cultured CD4+ T cells was sequenced by way of the Oncomine TCR Beta short-read assay. TCRdb redid the calling of the PCR reads with MiXCR, one entry per CDR3 protein. The table lists over 25,000 distinct CDR3 sequences, about two thirds of them singletons. No antigen is known for these receptors. This specimen consisted of CD4+ T cells from blood, cultured in vitro, obtained after SARS-CoV-2 vaccination. These receptors were taken from a human donor who received a COVID-19 vaccine.

The chain combines TRBV28 with TRBJ1-1; 8 bases fit TRBD1. V shed 10 bases, J shed 2 bases, and the junction held 6 bases outside the gene matches. The CDR3 sequence is 13 residues long. The V gene's germline CDR1 is MDHEN and CDR2 SYDVKM. CDR3 amino acids: CATFTGGNTEAFF. The CDR3, as DNA: TGTGCCACCTTTACAGGGGGAAACACTGAAGCTTTCTTT.

The CDR3 region has the DNA TGCGCCAGCAGTCAATCACCGACAGGGGAGGTTGGAAACACCATATATTTT. This gives the protein CASSQSPTGEVGNTIYF. This rearrangement joins TRBV23-1 to TRBJ1-3; 8 bases agree with TRBD1. Being an ORF, TRBV23-1 has a function that is uncertain. The CDR3 covers 17 residues. The ends lost 0 bases at V and 3 bases at J; junction bases unmatched: 7.

This clonotype turned up a few times. CDR3 nucleotide sequence: TGTGCCAGCTCACCAGGTGAAAAACTGTTTTTT. This sequence encodes CASSPGEKLFF. The V call is TRBV18, the J call TRBJ1-4; D ambiguous. This CDR3 has 11 residues. The V end lost 2 bases, the J end lost 7 bases, and 2 bases lay between the germline ends. Germline V gene sequence: CDR1 KGHSH, CDR2 LQKENI.

The CDR3: CASSPTGPGGQPQHF. CDR3 DNA sequence: TGTGCCAGCAGCCCGACAGGGCCAGGGGGTCAGCCCCAGCATTTT. This chain connects TRBV5-8 to TRBJ1-5; TRBD1 matches at 7 bases. CDR3 length equals 15 residues. J gave up 6 bases and V 4 bases, and 10 bases lay outside the gene matches. CDR1 is SGHTS, CDR2 YDEGEE, per germline. The full variable domain, its missing parts supplied by reference TRBV5-8 and TRBJ1-5, is EAGVTQSPTHLIKTRGQQATLRCSPISGHTSVYWYQQALGLGLQFLLWYDEGEERNRGNFPPRFSGRQFPNYSSELNVNALELEDSALYLCASSPTGPGGQPQHFGDGTRLSIL.

The chain links TRBV11-3 to TRBJ1-6; D is unresolved. This CDR3 contains 17 residues. The germline gives CDR1 SGHNT, CDR2 YENEEA. Trimming removed 3 bases from V and 1 base from J, with 13 bases in between. CDR3: CASSLRPGPSYNSPLHF. The CDR3 nucleotides read TGTGCCAGCAGCTTGCGGCCAGGCCCGTCCTATAATTCACCCCTCCACTTT.

The V gene is TRBV9, the J gene TRBJ1-2; 7 bases fit TRBD1. The trim removed 6 bases at V and 4 bases at J, leaving 9 bases unmatched. The CDR3 runs 14 residues. Germline-derived CDR1 and CDR2 are SGDLS and YYNGEE. DNA of the CDR3: TGTGCCAGCACCCGGGACAGAAGTATCTATGGCTACACCTTC. Translating gives CASTRDRSIYGYTF.

This chain uses TRBV20-1 with TRBJ2-5; 13 bases agree with TRBD2. Germline loops: CDR1 DFQATT, CDR2 SNEGSKA (reference sequence). With V trimmed by 5 bases and J by 1 base, 13 bases remained unmatched. CDR3 length equals 18 residues. The CDR3 loop reads CSAPEMTSGGFGQETQYF. In DNA form, the CDR3 reads TGCAGTGCTCCGGAAATGACTAGCGGGGGGTTCGGCCAAGAGACCCAGTACTTC.

The chain employs TRBV14 and TRBJ1-2, with a weak D call TRBD1 (5 bases). This CDR3 has 16 amino acids. Trimming stripped 0 bases from V and 4 bases from J, with 15 bases between. CDR1 is SGHDN and CDR2 is FVKESK in the germline V gene. The CDR3 protein is CASSQDRAGRTYGYTF. The CDR3 bases are TGTGCCAGCAGCCAAGATCGGGCAGGGAGAACCTATGGCTACACCTTC. The full variable domain, completed using reference TRBV14 and TRBJ1-2, is EAGVTQFPSHSVIEKGQTVTLRCDPISGHDNLYWYRRVMGKEIKFLLHFVKESKQDESGMPNNRFLAERTGGTYSTLKVQPAELEDSGVYFCASSQDRAGRTYGYTFGSGTRLTVV.

This clonotype was seen more than once but under ten times. The chain employs TRBV30 and TRBJ1-1; 10 bases are a match to TRBD1. Germline V gene sequence: CDR1 GTSNPN, CDR2 SVGIG (reference sequence). This CDR3 is 13 amino acids long. V dropped 5 bases and J dropped 3; count of bases not matched to a gene: 3. The CDR3 spells CAWGQGVYTEAFF. CDR3 nucleotide sequence: TGTGCCTGGGGACAGGGGGTATACACTGAAGCTTTCTTT.

The V call is TRBV24-1, the J call TRBJ1-1; perhaps TRBD1 as D (5 bases). Per the germline V gene, CDR1 is KGHDR and CDR2 is SFDVKD. The CDR3 is 15 residues long. V lost 7 bases to trimming and J lost 3 bases, with 17 bases between them. CDR3 bases: TGTGCCACCAGAATAACAGGAATTATAGACACTGAAGCTTTCTTT. Its protein product is CATRITGIIDTEAFF.

This clonotype appeared once. The rearrangement joins TRBV21-1 to TRBJ1-1; the DNA was not compared with TRBD1, the D call given in the table. TRBV21-1 is flagged as a pseudogene. This CDR3 has 17 residues. The CDR3 nucleotides are TGTGCCAGCAGCAGATCGACAGGGAAAGAGAGGAACACTGAAGCTTTCTTT. Amino acids: CASSRSTGKERNTEAFF.

This chain joins TRBV24-1 and TRBJ2-5; TRBD2 matches at 10 bases. The CDR3 is made up of 15 amino acids. Per the germline V gene, CDR1 is KGHDR and CDR2 is SFDVKD. V lost 4 bases, J lost 4 bases, and 5 bases stayed unmatched. The CDR3 DNA reads TGTGCCACCAGTGAACCGGGACTAGCGACAGAGACCCAGTACTTC. Amino acid sequence: CATSEPGLATETQYF.

The chain employs TRBV7-8 and TRBJ2-5, with a weak D call TRBD2 (5 bases). Germline CDR1 and CDR2: SGHVS and FQNEAQ. Trimming cost V 11 bases and J 5 bases, with 9 bases left between them. CDR3 length: 10 amino acids. CDR3 sequence reads: CAGGEETQYF. DNA of the CDR3: TGTGCCGGAGGTGAGGAGACCCAGTACTTC.

The chain employs TRBV7-6 and TRBJ2-1; 8 nucleotides match TRBD1. The CDR3 spans 14 residues. V was pared by 2 bases and J by 14 bases, with 11 bases of the junction left unmatched. Germline V lookup: CDR1 SGHVS, CDR2 FNYEAQ. DNA of the CDR3: TGTGCCAGCAGCTTATTTCCTCAGGGGGCGGAGGAGTTCTTC. Translating it yields CASSLFPQGAEEFF.

This clonotype was seen a few times. This chain connects TRBV30 to TRBJ1-5, with no clear D. This CDR3 has 13 residues. The V gene lost 2 bases and the J gene lost 3 bases, with 8 bases spanning the gap. Germline V gives CDR1 GTSNPN, CDR2 SVGIG (reference sequence). CDR3 in amino acids: CAWSPSDNQPQHF. CDR3 bases: TGTGCCTGGAGTCCAAGTGACAATCAGCCCCAGCATTTT.

The J gene is TRBJ2-5, the V gene TRBV7-9; 9 bases agree with TRBD1. CDR1 is SEHNR, CDR2 FQNEAQ, per germline (reference sequence). This CDR3 has 17 amino acids. The V and J ends lost 1 base and 5 bases, in that order; junction bases with no gene match: 11. This chain's CDR3 is CASSLVDSGQGLETQYF. In nucleotides, the CDR3 is TGTGCCAGCAGCTTAGTTGACTCGGGACAGGGCTTGGAGACCCAGTACTTC.

The V and J genes are TRBV25-1 and TRBJ1-1; no clear D. Germline assignment: CDR1 MGHDK and CDR2 SYGVNS. With 9 bases removed from V and 0 bases from J, the gap between germline ends came to 17 bases. The CDR3 sequence is 15 residues long. CDR3 protein: CASRPLKGMNTEAFF. For the CDR3, the DNA is TGTGCCAGTAGGCCCCTCAAGGGCATGAACACTGAAGCTTTCTTT.

The chain employs TRBV19 and TRBJ2-3, with 7 bases identical to TRBD1. Germline trimming cut 6 bases from V and 5 bases from J; bases unmatched to any gene: 14. Germline lookup yields CDR1 LNHDA and CDR2 SQIVND (reference sequence). This CDR3 has 16 amino acids. The CDR3 DNA reads TGTGCCAGTAGCTACTTAAAAACAGGGGCGGGAGATACGCAGTATTTT. It specifies CASSYLKTGAGDTQYF.

The chain uses TRBV20-1 and TRBJ2-7; tentatively, D is TRBD1 (5 bases). The CDR3 length is 12 residues. Germline V gives CDR1 DFQATT, CDR2 SNEGSKA (reference sequence). Trimming left V 4 bases short and J 5 bases short, with 12 bases between. The CDR3 nucleotides read TGCAGTGCTACTCAGGGTCTACACGAGCAGTACTTC. Translating it yields CSATQGLHEQYF.

This CDR3 reads CASSLPPETQYF. CDR3 sequence (DNA): TGTGCCAGCAGCTTACCCCCGGAGACCCAGTACTTC. The chain links TRBV5-4 to TRBJ2-5; D not resolved. The CDR3 covers 12 residues. V was cut by 2 bases and J by 5 bases, with 7 bases left in between. Germline V gene lookup returns CDR1 SGHNT and CDR2 YYREEE (reference sequence).

This rearrangement joins TRBV11-2 to TRBJ2-3; D is uncertain. The V end lost 5 bases, the J end lost 1 base, and 16 bases lay between the germline ends. This CDR3 spans 16 amino acids. Germline V gives CDR1 SGHAT, CDR2 FQNNGV. The CDR3 protein is CASSPTFNLGTDTQYF. CDR3 DNA sequence: TGTGCCAGCAGCCCAACCTTTAACCTAGGCACAGATACGCAGTATTTT.

This clonotype was observed a few times. The chain has TRBV27 and TRBJ2-5, with 9 bases aligning to TRBD2. CDR1 and CDR2 (germline): MNHEY, SMNVEV (reference sequence). V was clipped by 9 bases and J by 5 bases; unmatched bases: 10. The CDR3 is 14 residues long. DNA of the CDR3: TGTGCCAGTGGAGCGGGGGGCCCGGGGGAGACCCAGTACTTC. It codes for CASGAGGPGETQYF.

This chain connects TRBV6-1 to TRBJ2-3; 10 nucleotides line up with TRBD2. V was pared by 7 bases and J by 6 bases, with 4 bases of the junction left unmatched. CDR1 is MNHNS, CDR2 SASEGT, per germline. The CDR3 has 13 amino acids. The CDR3 coding sequence is TGTGCCAGCAACAGCGGGGGGGCGGATACGCAGTATTTT. Its protein is CASNSGGADTQYF.

The CDR3 protein is CASSSRGPNTEAFF. CDR3 coding DNA: TGTGCCAGCAGTTCCCGGGGACCAAACACTGAAGCTTTCTTT. The chain links TRBV27 to TRBJ1-1; D possibly corresponds to TRBD1 (5 bases). The ends were cut back, 4 bases at V and 2 bases at J, with 11 bases in the middle. The CDR3 covers 14 residues. The germline V gene has CDR1 MNHEY and CDR2 SMNVEV (reference sequence).

This chain joins TRBV12-3 or TRBV12-4 and TRBJ2-5; no reliable D call. This CDR3 comprises 15 residues. Trimming shortened V by 5 bases and J by 5 bases, and 18 bases separated the two germline ends. CDR3 amino acids: CASSPGRVKGETQYF. Written as DNA, the CDR3 is TGTGCCAGCAGTCCAGGCCGGGTTAAAGGGGAGACCCAGTACTTC.

The chain links TRBV25-1 to TRBJ1-6; no definite D call. The CDR3 sequence is 14 residues long. Germline CDR1 and CDR2: MGHDK and SYGVNS. Trimming stripped 2 bases from V and 9 bases from J, with 11 bases between. This chain's CDR3 is CASSEGVSGSPLHF. The CDR3 DNA sequence: TGTGCCAGCAGTGAAGGTGTGTCTGGTTCACCCCTCCACTTT.

Only a few counts were recorded for this clonotype. The chain has TRBV24-1 and TRBJ2-1; 10 bases fit TRBD1. Germline CDR1 and CDR2: KGHDR and SFDVKD. This CDR3 has 19 residues. The ends lost 5 bases at V and 6 bases at J; junction bases unmatched: 18. The CDR3 spells CATSGNRRQGAQVGNEQFF. The CDR3 bases are TGTGCCACCAGTGGCAATCGTAGACAGGGGGCGCAGGTTGGCAATGAGCAGTTCTTC.

This clonotype was counted only a few times. V usage is TRBV6-5 and J usage is TRBJ1-6; no clear D gene. Trimming took 0 bases from V and 7 from J, leaving 16 bases between them. Germline lookup yields CDR1 MNHEY and CDR2 SVGAGI. The CDR3 has 17 amino acids. The CDR3 DNA sequence: TGTGCCAGCAGTTACTCGGAAACCGGGCTATTAAATTCACCCCTCCACTTT. This sequence encodes CASSYSETGLLNSPLHF.

The chain is built from TRBV5-1 and TRBJ2-5, with TRBD1 matching 7 bases. From germline, CDR1 is SGHRS and CDR2 YFSETQ. The length of the CDR3 is 14 residues. Trimming took 0 bases from V and 1 from J; bases not matched to a gene: 0. The CDR3 DNA reads as TGCGCCAGCAGCTTGGAGGGGGCCCAAGAGACCCAGTACTTC. It codes for CASSLEGAQETQYF.

This chain connects TRBV6-5 to TRBJ1-6; D might be TRBD1 (6 bases). The CDR3 spans 16 residues. Germline V gene lookup returns CDR1 MNHEY and CDR2 SVGAGI. The V end was cut by 2 bases, the J end by 11 bases, with 19 bases between. The CDR3 protein is CASSYLSGASIPPLHF. CDR3 DNA sequence: TGTGCCAGCAGTTACCTGTCAGGGGCCTCCATACCACCCCTCCACTTT.

The genes are TRBV5-4 and TRBJ1-6; possible D gene TRBD1, 6 bases. Germline V lookup: CDR1 SGHNT, CDR2 YYREEE (reference sequence). V lost 4 bases and J lost 7, with 15 bases in between. The CDR3 contains 15 residues. In DNA, the CDR3 is TGTGCCAGCAGCAGGGGGTGGGTAGCGAATTCACCCCTCCACTTT. Protein product: CASSRGWVANSPLHF.

This clonotype occurred a few times. This chain uses TRBV15 with TRBJ1-3; TRBD1 agrees at 8 bases. The CDR3 length is 16 residues. CDR1 and CDR2 from the germline V gene are LNHNV and YYDKDF (reference sequence). The V and J ends lost 3 bases and 2 bases, in that order; junction bases with no gene match: 6. CDR3 sequence reads: CATSSDQGAAGNTIYF. In DNA, the CDR3 is TGTGCCACCAGCAGTGATCAGGGGGCGGCTGGAAACACCATATATTTT.